This T cell receptor (beta chain) was recorded in a study of cytomegalovirus exposure and HLA in healthy donors. Nominally healthy donors provided the samples, though records likely missed some immune exposures. In the PCR, 60 Vbeta and 13 Jbeta primers were used. The method was immunoSEQ multiplex PCR; TCRdb's version includes in-frame clones alone and lacks a portion of them. The data hold 110,000 to 150,000 clones, with around four fifths observed a single time. CDR1 and CDR2 (germline): SGHRS, YFSETQ. The CDR3 loop spans 13 amino acids. Trimming took 0 bases from V and 6 from J, leaving 10 bases between them.

Input material: PBMCs. The chain is built from TRBV5-1 and TRBJ2-7; a weak D match, TRBD1 (5 bases). The clonotype was recovered from a woman between 55 and 75 years old in good health and CMV-seropositive. For the CDR3, the DNA is TGCGCCAGCAGCTTGGCCGCAGGGTCCGAGCAGTACTTC. It codes for CASSLAAGSEQYF.